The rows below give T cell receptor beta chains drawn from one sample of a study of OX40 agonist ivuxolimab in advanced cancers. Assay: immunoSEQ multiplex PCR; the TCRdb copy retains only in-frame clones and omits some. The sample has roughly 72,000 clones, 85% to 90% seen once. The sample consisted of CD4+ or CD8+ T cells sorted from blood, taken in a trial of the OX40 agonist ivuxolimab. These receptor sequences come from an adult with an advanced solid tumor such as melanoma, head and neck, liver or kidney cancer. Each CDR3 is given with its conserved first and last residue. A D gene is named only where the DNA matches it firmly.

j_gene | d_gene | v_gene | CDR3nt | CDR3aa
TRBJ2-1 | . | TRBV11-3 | TGTGCCAGCAGTTCGAATCACGGGGTTGAGCAGTTCTTC | CASSSNHGVEQFF
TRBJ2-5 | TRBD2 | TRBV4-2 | TGTGCCAGCAGCCAAGAGTTAGCGGGGGGGCCCCGGGAGACCCAGTACTTC | CASSQELAGGPRETQYF
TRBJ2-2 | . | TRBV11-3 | TGTGCCAGCAGCTTCGGGATACACACCGGGGAGCTGTTTTTT | CASSFGIHTGELFF
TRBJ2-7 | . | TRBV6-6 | TGTGCCAGCAGCCGAGAGTACGAGCAGTACTTC | CASSREYEQYF
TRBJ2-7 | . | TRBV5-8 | TGTGCCAGCACCCAGGGGGGCGAGCAGTACTTC | CASTQGGEQYF
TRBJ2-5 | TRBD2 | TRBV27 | TGTGCCAGCAGCCTAGCGGGGCCAGAGACCCAGTACTTC | CASSLAGPETQYF
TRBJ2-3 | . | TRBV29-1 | TGCAGCGTTGAACAGGGGAGCACAGATACGCAGTATTTT | CSVEQGSTDTQYF
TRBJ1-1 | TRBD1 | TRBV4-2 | TGTGCCAGCAGCCACAGGCCACCCGGACAGGACATGAACACTGAAGCTTTCTTT | CASSHRPPGQDMNTEAFF
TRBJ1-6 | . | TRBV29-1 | TGCAGCGTTGCTATTACCGGGGCCGGCAATTCACCCCTCCACTTT | CSVAITGAGNSPLHF
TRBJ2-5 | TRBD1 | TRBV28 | TGTGCCAGTAGTTTTCCGACAGGGGGATACCAAGAGACCCAGTACTTC | CASSFPTGGYQETQYF
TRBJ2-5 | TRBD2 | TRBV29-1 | TGCAGCGTTTGGAGGCTAGCGGGGGAGCTCCAAGAGACCCAGTACTTC | CSVWRLAGELQETQYF
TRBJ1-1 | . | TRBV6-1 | TGTGCCAGCACCGAGGAGGGAGTCTACACTGAAGCTTTCTTT | CASTEEGVYTEAFF
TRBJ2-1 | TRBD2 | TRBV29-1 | TGCAGCGGTTACTTGACTAGCGGATCCGGGCAGTTCTTC | CSGYLTSGSGQFF
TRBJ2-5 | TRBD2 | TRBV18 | TGTGCCAGCTCACCACGCGGGGGAAGACAAGAGACCCAGTACTTC | CASSPRGGRQETQYF
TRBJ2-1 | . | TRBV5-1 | TGCGCCAGCAGCTTGGGAGGGGGGACCCCGAACAATGAGCAGTTCTTC | CASSLGGGTPNNEQFF
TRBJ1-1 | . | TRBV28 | TGTGCCAGCAGGCGACGAGCTCTCACTGAAGCTTTCTTT | CASRRRALTEAFF
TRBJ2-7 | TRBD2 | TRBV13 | TGTGCCAGCAGCTTTTTGGCGGGAGCTCACTACGAGCAGTACTTC | CASSFLAGAHYEQYF
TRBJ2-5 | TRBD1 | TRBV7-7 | TGTGCTAGCAGCTCCGGGACAGGGGAGGCAGAGACCCAGTACTTC | CASSSGTGEAETQYF
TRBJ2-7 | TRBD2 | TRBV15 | TGTGCCACCAGCAGAGATCGGGACGGGGGGGCCTACGAGCAGTACTTC | CATSRDRDGGAYEQYF
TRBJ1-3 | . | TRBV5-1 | TGCGCCAGCAGCTCAGTACAGGGTTCGGGGTCTGGAAACACCATATATTTT | CASSSVQGSGSGNTIYF
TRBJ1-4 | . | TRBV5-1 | TGCGCCAGCAGCTTGGAATCAGGGTGGGGTGAAAAACTGTTTTTT | CASSLESGWGEKLFF
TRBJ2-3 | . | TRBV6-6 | TGTGCCAGCAGGTCACCAGCAGATACGCAGTATTTT | CASRSPADTQYF
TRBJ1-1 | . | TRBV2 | TGTGCCAGCAGACAAACGCGCGCTGAAGCTTTCTTT | CASRQTRAEAFF
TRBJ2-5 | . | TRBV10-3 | TGTGCCATCGGAGGGGGAGAGACCCAGTACTTC | CAIGGGETQYF
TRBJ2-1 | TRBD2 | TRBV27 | TGTGCCAGCATGACTAGCTCTTATAATAATGAGCAGTTCTTC | CASMTSSYNNEQFF